Sequencing of this TCR beta chain was carried out in a study of early T cells in non-severe SARS-CoV-2 infection. Each CDR3 protein is one row after TCRdb ran MiXCR on the 5' RACE reads. This sample has tens of thousands of distinct CDR3 sequences, with around 15% found just once. CDR1 and CDR2 from the germline V gene are LNHNV and YYDKDF (reference sequence). CDR3 length: 16 amino acids. Between the trimmed V and J ends, which lost 1 base and 3 bases, there was a span of 13 bases. A few counts support this clonotype. This sample comprised whole blood, obtained at baseline. This chain connects TRBV15 to TRBJ1-5; D might be TRBD1 (5 bases). The clonotype comes from an adult who was a healthcare worker with PCR-confirmed SARS-CoV-2 infection or an uninfected control (not recorded which). CDR3 sequence reads: CATSRGQTGLNQPQHF. CDR3 sequence (DNA): TGTGCCACCAGCAGAGGCCAAACAGGTCTCAATCAGCCCCAGCATTTT.